The entry below describes one TCR beta chain. Its antigen is unidentified. These data originate in a study of a mutant IDH1 vaccine in newly diagnosed glioma. Whole-study context: Males made up about 60% and females approximately 38% of treated patients, whose mean age was about 41 years. General study points: Apparently, pseudoprogression bore no relation to changes among the top peripheral T cell clonotypes.

The time point is: baseline, week 1 (first vaccination visit). Described treatment: pre-vaccination baseline after standard-of-care therapy. Every donor had a new WHO grade 3 or 4 astrocytoma that was IDH1-mutant, with loss of nuclear ATRX. Some clones are missing from TCRdb's copy, which holds only in-frame ones; the method was immunoSEQ multiplex PCR. The sample yields around 56,000 clones, about nine tenths seen once. The CDR3 consists of 15 residues. The V gene's germline CDR1 is SGHRS and CDR2 YFSETQ. The V and J ends lost 3 bases and 7 bases, in that order; junction bases with no gene match: 10.

The specimen comprised PBMCs, sampled from a glioma patient treated with radiotherapy, temozolomide or both. This chain uses TRBV5-1 with TRBJ2-1; 7 bases are a match to TRBD2. The clonotype comes from a man aged 45-65 years with glioma. The CDR3 is CASSSNAGVFNEQFF. CDR3 sequence (DNA): TGCGCCAGCAGCTCTAACGCGGGAGTGTTTAATGAGCAGTTCTTC.